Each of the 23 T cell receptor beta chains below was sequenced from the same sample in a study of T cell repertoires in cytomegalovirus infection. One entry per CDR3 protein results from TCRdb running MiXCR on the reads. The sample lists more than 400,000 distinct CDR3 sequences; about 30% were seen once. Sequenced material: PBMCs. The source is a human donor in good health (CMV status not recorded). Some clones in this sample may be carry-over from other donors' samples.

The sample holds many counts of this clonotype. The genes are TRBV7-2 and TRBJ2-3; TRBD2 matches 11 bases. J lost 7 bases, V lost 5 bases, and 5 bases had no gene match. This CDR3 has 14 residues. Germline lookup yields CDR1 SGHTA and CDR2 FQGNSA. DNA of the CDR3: TGTGCCAGCAGCCCACGACTAGCGGGGAATACGCAGTATTTT. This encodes CASSPRLAGNTQYF.

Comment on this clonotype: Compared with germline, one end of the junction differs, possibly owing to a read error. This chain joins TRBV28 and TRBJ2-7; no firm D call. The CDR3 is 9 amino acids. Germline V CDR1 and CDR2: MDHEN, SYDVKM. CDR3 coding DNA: TGTGCCAGCAGTCCCCCTCCCGACTTC. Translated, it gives CASSPPPDF.

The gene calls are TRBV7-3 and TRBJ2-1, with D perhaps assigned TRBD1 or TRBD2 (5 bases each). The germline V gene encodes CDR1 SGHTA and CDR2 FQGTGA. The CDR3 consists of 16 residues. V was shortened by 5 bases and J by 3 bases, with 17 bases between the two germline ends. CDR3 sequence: CASSRAGAQIYNEQFF. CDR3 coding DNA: TGTGCCAGCAGCCGCGCCGGGGCTCAAATCTACAATGAGCAGTTCTTC.

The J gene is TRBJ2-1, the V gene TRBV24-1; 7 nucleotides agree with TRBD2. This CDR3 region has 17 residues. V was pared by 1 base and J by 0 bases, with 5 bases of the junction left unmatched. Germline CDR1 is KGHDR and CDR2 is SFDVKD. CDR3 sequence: CATSDLTRGSSYNEQFF. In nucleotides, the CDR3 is TGTGCCACCAGTGATTTAACCCGCGGGAGCTCCTACAATGAGCAGTTCTTC.

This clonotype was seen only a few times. The CDR3 spells CASSPLPTGGGTEAFF. The CDR3 DNA is TGTGCCAGCTCACCACTCCCCACCGGAGGGGGCACTGAAGCTTTCTTT. This sequence joins TRBV18 and TRBJ1-1, with D tentatively TRBD1 (6 bases). This CDR3 is 16 amino acids long. V gave up 1 base and J gave up 4 bases, with 16 bases separating them. Germline CDR1 is KGHSH and CDR2 is LQKENI.

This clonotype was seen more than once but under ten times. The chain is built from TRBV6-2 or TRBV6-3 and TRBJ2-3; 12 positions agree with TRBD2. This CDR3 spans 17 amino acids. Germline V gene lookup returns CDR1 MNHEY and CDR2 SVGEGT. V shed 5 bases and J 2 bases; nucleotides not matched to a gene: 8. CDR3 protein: CASSRRLAGEITDTQYF. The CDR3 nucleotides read TGTGCCAGCAGTCGTCGACTAGCGGGAGAGATCACAGATACGCAGTATTTT.

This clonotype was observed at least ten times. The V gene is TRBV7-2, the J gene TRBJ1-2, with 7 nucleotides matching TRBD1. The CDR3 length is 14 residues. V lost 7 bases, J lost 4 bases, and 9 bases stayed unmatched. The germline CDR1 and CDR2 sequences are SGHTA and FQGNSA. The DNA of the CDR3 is TGTGCCAGCAAGAGATCTGGGGACAGCTATGGCTACACCTTC. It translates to CASKRSGDSYGYTF.

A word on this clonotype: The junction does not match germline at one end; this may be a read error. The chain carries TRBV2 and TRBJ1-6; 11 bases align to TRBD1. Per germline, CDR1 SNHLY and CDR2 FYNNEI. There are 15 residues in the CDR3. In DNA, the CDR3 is TGTGCCAGCAGCGAAGGACAGGGGGCCAATTCACCCCTCCACTTT. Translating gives CASSEGQGANSPLHF.

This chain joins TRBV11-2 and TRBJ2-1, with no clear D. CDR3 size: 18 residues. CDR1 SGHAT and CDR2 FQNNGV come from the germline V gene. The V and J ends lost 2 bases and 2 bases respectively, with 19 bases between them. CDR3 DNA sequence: TGTGCCAGCAGCTTATTTGGCTATGGGGATTCCCCCTACAATGAGCAGTTCTTC. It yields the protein CASSLFGYGDSPYNEQFF.

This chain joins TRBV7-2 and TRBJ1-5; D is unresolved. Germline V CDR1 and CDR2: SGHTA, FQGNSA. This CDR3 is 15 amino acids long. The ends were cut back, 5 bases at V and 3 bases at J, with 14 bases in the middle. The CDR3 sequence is CASSPQPDNNQPQHF. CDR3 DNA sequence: TGTGCCAGCAGCCCCCAGCCAGATAACAATCAGCCCCAGCATTTT.

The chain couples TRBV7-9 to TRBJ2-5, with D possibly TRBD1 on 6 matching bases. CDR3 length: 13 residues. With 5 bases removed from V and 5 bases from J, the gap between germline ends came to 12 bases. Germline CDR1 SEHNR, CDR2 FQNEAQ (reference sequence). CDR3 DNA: TGTGCCAGCAGCCGACAGGTAGCCGAGACCCAGTACTTC. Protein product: CASSRQVAETQYF. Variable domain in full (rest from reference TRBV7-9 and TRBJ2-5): DTGVSQNPRHKITKRGQNVTFRCDPISEHNRLYWYRQTLGQGPEFLTYFQNEAQLEKSRLLSDRFSAERPKGSFSTLEIQRTEQGDSAMYLCASSRQVAETQYFGPGTRLLVL.

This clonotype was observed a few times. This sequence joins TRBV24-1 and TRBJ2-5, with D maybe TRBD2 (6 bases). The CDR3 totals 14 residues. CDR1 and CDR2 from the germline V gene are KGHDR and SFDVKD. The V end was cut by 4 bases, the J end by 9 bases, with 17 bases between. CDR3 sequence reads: CATSDTGRLLAQYF. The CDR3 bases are TGTGCCACCAGTGACACCGGGAGACTATTGGCCCAGTACTTC.

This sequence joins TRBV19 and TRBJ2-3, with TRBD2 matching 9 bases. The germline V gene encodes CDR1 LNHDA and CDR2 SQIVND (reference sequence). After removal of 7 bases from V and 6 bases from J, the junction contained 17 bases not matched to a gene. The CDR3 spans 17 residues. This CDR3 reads CASTELGLARGPDTQYF. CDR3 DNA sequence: TGTGCCAGTACCGAGTTAGGACTAGCGCGAGGACCTGATACGCAGTATTTT. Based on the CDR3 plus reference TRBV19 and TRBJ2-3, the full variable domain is DGGITQSPKYLFRKEGQNVTLSCEQNLNHDAMYWYRQDPGQGLRLIYYSQIVNDFQKGDIAEGYSVSREKKESFPLTVTSAQKNPTAFYLCASTELGLARGPDTQYFGPGTRLTVL.

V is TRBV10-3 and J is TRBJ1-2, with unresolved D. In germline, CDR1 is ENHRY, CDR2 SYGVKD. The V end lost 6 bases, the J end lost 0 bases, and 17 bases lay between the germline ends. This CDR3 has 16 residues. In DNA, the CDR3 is TGTGCCATCAGGAGCGGTGGGTCCAACTCTAACTATGGCTACACCTTC. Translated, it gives CAIRSGGSNSNYGYTF.

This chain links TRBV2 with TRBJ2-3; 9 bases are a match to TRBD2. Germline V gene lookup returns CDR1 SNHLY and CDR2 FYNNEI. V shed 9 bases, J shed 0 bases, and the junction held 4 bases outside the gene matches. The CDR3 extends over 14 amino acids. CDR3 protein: CASVAGESTDTQYF. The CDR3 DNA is TGTGCCAGTGTAGCGGGAGAGAGCACAGATACGCAGTATTTT.

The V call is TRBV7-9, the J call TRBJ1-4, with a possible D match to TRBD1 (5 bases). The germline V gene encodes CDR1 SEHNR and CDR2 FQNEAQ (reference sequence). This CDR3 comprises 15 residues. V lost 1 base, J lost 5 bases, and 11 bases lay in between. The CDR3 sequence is CASSLGAGPNEKLFF. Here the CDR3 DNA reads TGTGCCAGCAGCTTAGGGGCAGGGCCCAATGAAAAACTGTTTTTT. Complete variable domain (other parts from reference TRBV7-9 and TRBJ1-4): DTGVSQNPRHKITKRGQNVTFRCDPISEHNRLYWYRQTLGQGPEFLTYFQNEAQLEKSRLLSDRFSAERPKGSFSTLEIQRTEQGDSAMYLCASSLGAGPNEKLFFGSGTQLSVL.

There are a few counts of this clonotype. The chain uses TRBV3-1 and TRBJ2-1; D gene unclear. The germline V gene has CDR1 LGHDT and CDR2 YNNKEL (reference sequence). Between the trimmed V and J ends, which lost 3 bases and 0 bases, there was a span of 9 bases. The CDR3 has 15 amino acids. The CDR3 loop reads CASSQWRSSYNEQFF. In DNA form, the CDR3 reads TGTGCCAGCAGCCAGTGGAGAAGCTCCTACAATGAGCAGTTCTTC.

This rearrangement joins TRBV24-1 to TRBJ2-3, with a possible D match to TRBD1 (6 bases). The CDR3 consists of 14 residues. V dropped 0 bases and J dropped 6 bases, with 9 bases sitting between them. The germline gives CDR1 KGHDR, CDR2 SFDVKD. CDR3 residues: CATSDLQGRDTQYF. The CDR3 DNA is TGTGCCACCAGTGATTTGCAGGGGCGCGATACGCAGTATTTT.

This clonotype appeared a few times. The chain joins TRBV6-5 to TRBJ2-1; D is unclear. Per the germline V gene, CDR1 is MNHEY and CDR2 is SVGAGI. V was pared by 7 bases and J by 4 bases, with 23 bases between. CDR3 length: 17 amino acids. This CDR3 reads CASNPGRPPTFYNEQFF. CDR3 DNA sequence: TGTGCCAGCAACCCCGGGCGGCCACCGACCTTTTACAATGAGCAGTTCTTC.

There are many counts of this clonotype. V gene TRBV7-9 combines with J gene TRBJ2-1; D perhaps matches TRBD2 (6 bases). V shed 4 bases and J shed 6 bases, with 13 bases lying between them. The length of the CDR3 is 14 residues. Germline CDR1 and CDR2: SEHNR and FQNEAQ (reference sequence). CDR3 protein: CASSSRLVGNEQFF. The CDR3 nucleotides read TGTGCCAGCAGCTCTAGACTAGTGGGCAATGAGCAGTTCTTC.

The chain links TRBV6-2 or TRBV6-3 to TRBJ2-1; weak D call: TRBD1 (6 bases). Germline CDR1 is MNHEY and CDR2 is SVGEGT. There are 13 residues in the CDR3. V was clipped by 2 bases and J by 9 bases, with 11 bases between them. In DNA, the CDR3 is TGTGCCAGCAGTTACGCCCAGGGGAGTGAGCAGTTCTTC. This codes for CASSYAQGSEQFF.

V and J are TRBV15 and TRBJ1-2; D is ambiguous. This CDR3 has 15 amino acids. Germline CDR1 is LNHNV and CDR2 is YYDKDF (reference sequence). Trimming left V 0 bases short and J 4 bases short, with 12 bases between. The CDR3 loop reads CATSRDYNGAYGYTF. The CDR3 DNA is TGTGCCACCAGCAGAGATTATAACGGTGCCTATGGCTACACCTTC.

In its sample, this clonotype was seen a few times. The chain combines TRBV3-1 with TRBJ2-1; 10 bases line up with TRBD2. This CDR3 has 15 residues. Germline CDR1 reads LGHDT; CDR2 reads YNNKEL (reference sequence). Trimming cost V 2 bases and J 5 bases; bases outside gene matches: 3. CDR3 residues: CASSQRTSGHNEQFF. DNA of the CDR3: TGTGCCAGCAGCCAAAGGACTAGCGGTCACAATGAGCAGTTCTTC.